This paragraph covers one T cell receptor (beta chain) sequence. As yet, its antigen is unknown. Germline is not matched at one junction end, which may reflect a read error. CDR3 length equals 14 residues. Germline CDR1 reads SGHRS; CDR2 reads YFSETQ. This sample was taken from a study of blood T cells in healthy people across ages. The study, taken as a whole, reports: What prevented conclusive comparison of naive and antigen-experienced cells was that PBMCs were unsorted. Naive CD4+ cells and diversity were both higher in long-lived donors than in aged donors.

A second roughly 6 to 11 cycle PCR used barcoded and J-beta primers. TCRdb itself ran the 5' RACE reads through MiXCR, one entry per CDR3 protein. The sample lists fewer than 950,000 distinct CDR3 sequences, approximately 55% seen once, with 40% to 50% in the top ten. Sequenced material: blood. The chain carries TRBV5-1 and TRBJ2-7; perhaps TRBD1 as D (6 bases). The sequence was obtained from a man at least 80 years old in good health. Here the CDR3 reads CASSLTGKPYGQYF. Here the CDR3 DNA reads TGCGCCAGCAGCTTGACAGGGAAGCCCTACGGGCAGTACTTC. Looking up the rest from reference TRBV5-1 and TRBJ2-7 gives the full variable domain: KAGVTQTPRYLIKTRGQQVTLSCSPISGHRSVSWYQQTPGQGLQFLFEYFSETQRNKGNFPGRFSGRQFSNSRSEMNVSTLELGDSALYLCASSLTGKPYGQYFGPGTRLTVT.